Here is one T cell receptor (beta chain) with its context. The target antigen is unknown. These data are taken from a study of cytomegalovirus exposure and HLA in healthy donors. General observations from the study: With high specificity and sensitivity, the classifier reportedly diagnosed cytomegalovirus status. Being productive about 90% or about 30% of the time was typical of most TCR beta V segments in an earlier analysis. One variant, a missense change in DCLRE1C, was linked in a later analysis to TCR beta V- and J-gene trimming.

It was with 60 Vbeta and 13 Jbeta primers that the PCR ran. Sequenced by immunoSEQ multiplex PCR; TCRdb stores in-frame clones only, minus some. This table holds fewer than 100,000 clones, under 9% found once. The clonotype comes from a man aged 50 to 60 in good health and CMV-seronegative. The sequencing input was PBMCs.

The CDR3 DNA is TGCGCCACACGAAAGGGGACTGGCTATGGCTACACCTTC. Its translation is CATRKGTGYGYTF. V gene TRBV10-1 combines with J gene TRBJ1-2; TRBD1 is a possible D gene (5 bases). The CDR3 has 13 residues. Looked up from germline, CDR1 is WNHNN and CDR2 is SYGVQD (reference sequence). Deletions cut 10 bases from V and 4 bases from J, with 16 bases between.